This TCR beta chain derives from a study of naive and memory T cell subsets. Notes on the study in general: A few larger clonotypes appeared in naive repertoires, especially CD8, possibly memory cells re-expressing CD45RA.

The beta constant-region primer was an equimolar mix of two oligonucleotides covering TRBC1 and TRBC2. Nested alpha and beta constant-region primers with the SP2 primer drove four PCR rounds on ligated cDNA. TCRdb fed the UMI-ligation and nested PCR reads into MiXCR, producing one record per CDR3 protein. The sample shows over 110,000 distinct CDR3 sequences, approximately 20% of them seen only once. The CDR3 spans 15 residues. Looked up from germline, CDR1 is SGHVS and CDR2 is FNYEAQ. V was shortened by 0 bases and J by 3 bases, with 9 bases between the two germline ends. After CD4 positive bead selection, the CD4-negative fraction gave CD8 T cells. As for this clonotype: Its antigen is as yet unknown.

The sequenced material came from naive CD8+ T cells from blood. The source of this sequence is a human donor in good health. J is TRBJ2-1 and V is TRBV7-6, with D possibly matching TRBD2 (5 bases). Here the CDR3 DNA reads TGTGCCAGCAGCTTAGCTGGGGAGAACTACAATGAGCAGTTCTTC. Amino acid sequence: CASSLAGENYNEQFF.